This TCR beta chain was identified in a study of blood T cell repertoires in COVID-19. Study overall: Sites in the United States, Italy and Spain provided acute and convalescent COVID-19 samples.

Under the authors' procedure: Amplification of reference gene primers was used by the study to estimate nucleated cell counts. Here immunoSEQ multiplex PCR was the method, and the copy in TCRdb shows in-frame clones only, minus some. V and J calls and clone size come straight from that table; D and trimming were deduced from the DNA. The table includes around 120,000 clones, around 87% detected once. Germline V gene data show CDR1 as KGHSH and CDR2 as LQKENI. V dropped 2 bases and J dropped 10 bases, with 21 bases sitting between them. The CDR3 runs 16 residues. The sequenced material came from peripheral blood. The clonotype originates from a man aged 45-60 years with acute or convalescent COVID-19. The chain uses TRBV18 and TRBJ2-1, with a possible D match to TRBD1 (6 bases). The chain's CDR3 is CASSPIYGQTQWEQFF. CDR3 nucleotides: TGTGCCAGCTCACCAATCTATGGACAGACACAATGGGAGCAGTTCTTC.